These 9 T cell receptor beta chains were all obtained from the same sample, sequenced in a study of cytomegalovirus exposure and HLA in healthy donors (dated by TCRdb to between 2016 and 2019). Library preparation employed the immunoSEQ multiplex PCR assay. For the multiplex PCR, a mixture combining 60 forward primers for TCR Vbeta segments and 13 reverse primers for TCR Jbeta segments was used. What TCRdb holds here is the immuneACCESS table cut down to in-frame rearrangements. Part of the clones is not present; checked against another copy, under half of the missing clones reflect an unresolved V gene, and the others are unexplained. The sample data list under 130,000 clones, and 76% of these were observed just once. Jointly, the top ten make up 8.2% of the sample. The sequencing sample was made of PBMCs. Receptor source: a man aged 35 to 55 in good health and CMV-seropositive.

The chain links TRBV28 to TRBJ1-2, with D perhaps matching TRBD1 (6 bases). In germline, CDR1 is MDHEN, CDR2 SYDVKM. V lost 5 bases and J lost 8, with 18 bases in between. The CDR3 runs 14 residues. CDR3 nucleotides: TGTGCCAGCAGTGAACCTCGGGGGGCTGAGGGCTACACCTTC. Amino acid sequence: CASSEPRGAEGYTF.

This clone has just one count. V gene TRBV21-1 combines with J gene TRBJ2-5; TRBD2, the table's D call, was not compared with the DNA. The end of the DNA aligns better with TRBJ2-7, so the J call may be wrong. TRBV21-1 is an annotated pseudogene. The CDR3 has 14 amino acids. The CDR3 here is CASSKGGGTYEQYF. CDR3 in DNA: TGTGCCAGCAGCAAAGGCGGTGGAACCTACGAGCAGTACTTC.

The chain employs TRBV27 and TRBJ2-1; 7 bases fit TRBD1. The CDR3 totals 16 residues. Looked up from germline, CDR1 is MNHEY and CDR2 is SMNVEV (reference sequence). V lost 4 bases, J lost 1 base, and 7 bases stayed unmatched. Written as DNA, the CDR3 is TGTGCCAGCAGTTCTACGACAGGGTGGTCCTACAATGAGCAGTTCTTC. Its protein product is CASSSTTGWSYNEQFF.

This rearrangement joins TRBV7-2 to TRBJ1-5, with D tentatively TRBD1 (6 bases). The CDR3 spans 14 residues. CDR1 is SGHTA and CDR2 is FQGNSA in the germline V gene. V was cut by 3 bases and J by 3 bases, with 9 bases left in between. As DNA, the CDR3 is TGTGCCAGCAGCTTGACAGGAAACAATCAGCCCCAGCATTTT. Translation gives CASSLTGNNQPQHF.

This clone has more than one count but fewer than ten. This sequence joins TRBV6-5 and TRBJ1-5, with 7 nucleotides matching TRBD1. V trimming: 6 bases; J trimming: 7 bases; junction bases outside the gene matches: 12. The CDR3 is 15 residues long. CDR1 MNHEY and CDR2 SVGAGI come from the germline V gene. The chain's CDR3 is CASRRRGQGGQPQHF. In DNA form, the CDR3 reads TGTGCCAGCAGACGAAGGGGGCAGGGAGGACAGCCCCAGCATTTT.

For this clone: In the same sample, other DNA sequences code for this CDR3. The V gene is TRBV7-2, the J gene TRBJ1-2, with 7 bases aligning to TRBD1. This CDR3 has 14 amino acids. V trimming: 5 bases; J trimming: 4 bases; junction bases outside the gene matches: 7. Germline assignment: CDR1 SGHTA and CDR2 FQGNSA. CDR3 amino acids: CASSLGGSSYGYTF. The DNA of the CDR3 is TGTGCCAGCAGCCTAGGGGGCAGTTCCTATGGCTACACCTTC.

The chain couples TRBV18 to TRBJ2-7; 7 bases map to TRBD2. V gave up 3 bases and J gave up 0 bases; unmatched junction bases: 8. The CDR3 totals 16 residues. The germline CDR1 and CDR2 sequences are KGHSH and LQKENI. Here the CDR3 DNA reads TGTGCCAGCTCACCCCGCGGGGGAGTCCCCTCCTACGAGCAGTACTTC. It encodes CASSPRGGVPSYEQYF.

The chain uses TRBV7-6 and TRBJ2-5; TRBD2 matches at 12 bases. Germline values: CDR1 SGHVS, CDR2 FNYEAQ. The J segment lost 5 bases and the V segment lost 2 bases, leaving 6 bases of the junction unmatched. The CDR3 contains 16 residues. CDR3 coding DNA: TGTGCCAGCAGCTTACTAGCGGGGGGGCCTGGTGAGACCCAGTACTTC. Its protein product is CASSLLAGGPGETQYF.

The chain uses TRBV11-3 and TRBJ2-1, with 9 positions matching TRBD2. In germline, CDR1 is SGHNT, CDR2 YENEEA. The CDR3 is made up of 17 amino acids. With 5 bases clipped from V and 9 bases from J, the junction kept 17 bases outside the gene matches. As DNA, the CDR3 is TGTGCCAGCAGCGGAGATTGGGGTAGCGGGAGCTTGATTGAGCAGTTCTTC. Its protein product is CASSGDWGSGSLIEQFF.